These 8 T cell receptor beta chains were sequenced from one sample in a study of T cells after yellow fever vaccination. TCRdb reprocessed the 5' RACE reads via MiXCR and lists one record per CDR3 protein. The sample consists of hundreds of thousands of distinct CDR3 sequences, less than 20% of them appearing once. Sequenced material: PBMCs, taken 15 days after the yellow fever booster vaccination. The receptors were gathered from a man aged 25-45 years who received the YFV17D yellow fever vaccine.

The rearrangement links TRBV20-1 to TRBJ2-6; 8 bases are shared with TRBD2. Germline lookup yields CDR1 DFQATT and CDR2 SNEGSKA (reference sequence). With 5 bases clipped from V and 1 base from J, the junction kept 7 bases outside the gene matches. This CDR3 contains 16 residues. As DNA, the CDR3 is TGCAGTGCTCCACAAGCGGGAGTGTCTGGGGCCAACGTCCTGACTTTC. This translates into CSAPQAGVSGANVLTF.

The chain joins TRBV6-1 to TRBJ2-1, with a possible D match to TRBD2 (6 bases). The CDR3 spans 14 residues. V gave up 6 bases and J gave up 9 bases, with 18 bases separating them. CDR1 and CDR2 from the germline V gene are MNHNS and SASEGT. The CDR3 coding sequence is TGTGCCAGCAGCTGGGACTCGCTTTCGGCTGAGCAGTTCTTC. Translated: CASSWDSLSAEQFF.

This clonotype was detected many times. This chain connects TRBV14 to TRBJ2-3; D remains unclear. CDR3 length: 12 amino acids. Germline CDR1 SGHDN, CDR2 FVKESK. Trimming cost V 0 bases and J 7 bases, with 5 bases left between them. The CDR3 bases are TGTGCCAGCAGCCAAGATCGAAATACGCAGTATTTT. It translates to CASSQDRNTQYF.

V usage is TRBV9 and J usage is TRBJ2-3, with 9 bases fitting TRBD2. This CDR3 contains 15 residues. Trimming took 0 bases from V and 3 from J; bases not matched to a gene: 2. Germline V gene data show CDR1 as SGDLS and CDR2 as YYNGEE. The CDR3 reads CASSVDSGRTDTQYF. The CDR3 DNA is TGTGCCAGCAGCGTAGATAGCGGGAGAACAGATACGCAGTATTTT.

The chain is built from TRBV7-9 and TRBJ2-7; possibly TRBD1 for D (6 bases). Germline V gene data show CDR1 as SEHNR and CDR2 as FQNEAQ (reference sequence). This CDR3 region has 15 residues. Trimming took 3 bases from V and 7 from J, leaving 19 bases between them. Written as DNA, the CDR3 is TGTGCCAGCAGCTTGGGGGCAGGGGATGGTCGAGAGCAGTACTTC. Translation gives CASSLGAGDGREQYF.

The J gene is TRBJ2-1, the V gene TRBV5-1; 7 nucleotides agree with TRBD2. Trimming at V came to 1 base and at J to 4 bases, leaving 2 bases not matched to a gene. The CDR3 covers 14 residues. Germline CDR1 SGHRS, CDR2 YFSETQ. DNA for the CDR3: TGCGCCAGCAGCTTGACTAGCGAATACAATGAGCAGTTCTTC. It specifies CASSLTSEYNEQFF.

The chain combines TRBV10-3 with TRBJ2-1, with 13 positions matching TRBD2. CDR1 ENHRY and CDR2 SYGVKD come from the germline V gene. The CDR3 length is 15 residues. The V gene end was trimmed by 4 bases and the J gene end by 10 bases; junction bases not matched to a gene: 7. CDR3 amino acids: CAISGGLAGHGEQFF. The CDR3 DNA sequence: TGTGCCATCAGTGGGGGACTAGCGGGGCACGGGGAGCAGTTCTTC.

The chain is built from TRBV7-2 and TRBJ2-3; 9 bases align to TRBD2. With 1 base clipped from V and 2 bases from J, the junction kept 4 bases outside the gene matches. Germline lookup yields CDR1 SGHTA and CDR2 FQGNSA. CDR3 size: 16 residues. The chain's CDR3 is CASSLVRGRVTDTQYF. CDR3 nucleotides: TGTGCCAGCAGCTTAGTGCGCGGGAGGGTCACAGATACGCAGTATTTT.